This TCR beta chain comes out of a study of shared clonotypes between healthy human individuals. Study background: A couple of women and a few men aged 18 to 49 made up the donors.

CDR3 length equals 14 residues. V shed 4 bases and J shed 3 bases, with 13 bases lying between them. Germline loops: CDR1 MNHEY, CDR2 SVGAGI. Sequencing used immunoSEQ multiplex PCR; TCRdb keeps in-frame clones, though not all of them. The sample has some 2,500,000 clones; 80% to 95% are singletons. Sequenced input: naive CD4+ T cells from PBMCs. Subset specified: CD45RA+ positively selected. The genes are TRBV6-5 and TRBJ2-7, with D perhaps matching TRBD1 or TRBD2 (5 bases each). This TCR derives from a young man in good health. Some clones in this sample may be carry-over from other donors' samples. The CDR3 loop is CASSLAGTNYEQYF. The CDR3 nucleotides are TGTGCCAGCAGTTTGGCCGGGACGAACTACGAGCAGTACTTC.